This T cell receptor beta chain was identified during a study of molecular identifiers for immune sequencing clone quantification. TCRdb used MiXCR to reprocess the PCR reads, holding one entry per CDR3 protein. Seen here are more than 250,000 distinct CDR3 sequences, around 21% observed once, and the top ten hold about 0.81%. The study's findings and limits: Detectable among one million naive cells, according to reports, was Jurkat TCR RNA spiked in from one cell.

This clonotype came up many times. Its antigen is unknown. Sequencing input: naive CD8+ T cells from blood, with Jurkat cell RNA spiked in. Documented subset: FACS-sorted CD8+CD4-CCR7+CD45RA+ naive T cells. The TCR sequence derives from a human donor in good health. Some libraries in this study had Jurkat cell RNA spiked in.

CDR3 residues: CASSQDKVLANYGYTF. As DNA, the CDR3 is TGCGCCAGCAGCCAAGATAAGGTGCTAGCTAACTATGGCTACACCTTC. The genes are TRBV4-3 and TRBJ1-2; no clear D. The CDR3 contains 16 residues. V was trimmed by 0 bases and J by 0 bases, leaving 11 bases between them. Germline values: CDR1 LGHNA, CDR2 YSLEER.